This T cell receptor beta chain was documented in a study of beta chain features in type 1 diabetes. Background on the study: Healthy donors resembled patients in age, gender and cell yields. General study results and limits: All four CD4+ subsets of Type 1 diabetes patients contained TCRB CDR3s that were moderately but significantly shorter.

Comments on this clone: The antigen remains unidentified.

Expressed TCRB transcripts got sequenced, as all isolated RNA was reverse transcribed. Measured with immunoSEQ multiplex PCR; TCRdb has only the in-frame clones, and not every one. The sample has 310,000 or so clones; around 9.7% are singletons. The CDR3 consists of 13 residues. Germline CDR1 is KGHSH and CDR2 is LQKENI. V trimming: 11 bases; J trimming: 9 bases; junction bases outside the gene matches: 10. Via CD45RO/CCR7/CD25/CD127/CD95/CD27, cells of the CD4+ naive, central memory, regulatory and stem cell-like memory subsets were sorted. Populations obtained by sorting all exceeded 98% purity. This sequence was found in a man aged 30-40 years with type 1 diabetes. Input material: central memory CD4+ T cells from blood. This chain uses TRBV18 with TRBJ2-1; 10 bases align to TRBD1. CDR3: CAGQDRGNIEQFF. The CDR3 region has the DNA TGTGCCGGACAGGACAGGGGGAATATTGAGCAGTTCTTC.